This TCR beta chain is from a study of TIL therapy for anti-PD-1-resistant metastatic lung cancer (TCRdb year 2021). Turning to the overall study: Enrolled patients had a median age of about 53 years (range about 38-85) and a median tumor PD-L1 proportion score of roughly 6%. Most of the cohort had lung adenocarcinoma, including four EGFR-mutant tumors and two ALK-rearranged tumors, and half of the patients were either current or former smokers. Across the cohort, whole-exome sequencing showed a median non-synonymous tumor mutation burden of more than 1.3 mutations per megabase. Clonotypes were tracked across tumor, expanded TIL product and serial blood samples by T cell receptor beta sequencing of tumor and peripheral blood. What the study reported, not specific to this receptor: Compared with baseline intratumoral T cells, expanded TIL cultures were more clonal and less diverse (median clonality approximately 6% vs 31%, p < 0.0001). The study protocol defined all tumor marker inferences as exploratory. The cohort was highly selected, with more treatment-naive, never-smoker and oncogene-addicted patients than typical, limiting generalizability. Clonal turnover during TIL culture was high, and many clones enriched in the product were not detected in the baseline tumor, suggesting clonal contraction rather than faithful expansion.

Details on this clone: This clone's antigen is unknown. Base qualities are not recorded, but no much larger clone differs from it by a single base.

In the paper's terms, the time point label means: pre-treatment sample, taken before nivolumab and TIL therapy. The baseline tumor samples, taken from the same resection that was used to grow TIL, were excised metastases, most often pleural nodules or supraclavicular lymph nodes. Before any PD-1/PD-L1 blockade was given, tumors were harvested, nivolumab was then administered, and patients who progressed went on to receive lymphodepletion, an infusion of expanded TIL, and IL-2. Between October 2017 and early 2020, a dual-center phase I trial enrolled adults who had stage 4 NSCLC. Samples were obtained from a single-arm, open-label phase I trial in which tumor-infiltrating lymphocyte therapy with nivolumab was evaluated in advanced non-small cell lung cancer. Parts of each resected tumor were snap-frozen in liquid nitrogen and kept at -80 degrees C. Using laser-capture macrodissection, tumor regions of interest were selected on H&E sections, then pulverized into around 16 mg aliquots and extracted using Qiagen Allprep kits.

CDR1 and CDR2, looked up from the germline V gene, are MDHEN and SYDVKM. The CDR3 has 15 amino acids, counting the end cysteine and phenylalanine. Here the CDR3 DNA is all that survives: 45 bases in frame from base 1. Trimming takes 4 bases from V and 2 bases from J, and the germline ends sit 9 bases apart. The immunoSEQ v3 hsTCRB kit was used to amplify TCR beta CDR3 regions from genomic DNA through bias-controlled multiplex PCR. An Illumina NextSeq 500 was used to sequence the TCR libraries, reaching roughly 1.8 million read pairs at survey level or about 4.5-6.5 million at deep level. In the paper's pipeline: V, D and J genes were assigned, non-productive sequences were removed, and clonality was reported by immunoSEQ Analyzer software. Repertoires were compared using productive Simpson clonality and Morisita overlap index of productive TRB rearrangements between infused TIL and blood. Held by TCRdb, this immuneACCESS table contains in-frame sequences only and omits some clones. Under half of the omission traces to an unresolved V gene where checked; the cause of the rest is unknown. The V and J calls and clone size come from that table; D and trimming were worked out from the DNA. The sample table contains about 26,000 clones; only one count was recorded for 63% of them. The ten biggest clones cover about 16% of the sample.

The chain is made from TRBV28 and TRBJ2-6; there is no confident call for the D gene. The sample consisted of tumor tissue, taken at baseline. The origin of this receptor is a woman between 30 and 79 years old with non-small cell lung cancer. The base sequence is TGTGCCAGCAGTTCCCCCGGACCTGGGGCCAACGTCCTGACTTTC. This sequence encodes CASSSPGPGANVLTF. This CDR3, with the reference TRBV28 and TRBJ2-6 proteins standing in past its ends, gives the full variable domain DVKVTQSSRYLVKRTGEKVFLECVQDMDHENMFWYRQDPGLGLRLIYFSYDVKMKEKGDIPEGYSVSREKKERFSLILESASTNQTSMYLCASSSPGPGANVLTFGAGSRLTVL.